This TCR beta chain was captured by sequencing in a study of cytomegalovirus exposure and HLA in healthy donors (TCRdb year 2017). Study-level background: According to an earlier analysis of around 600 of the donors, some 180 million T cells yielded 120 million or so unique TCR beta sequences and around 280 Gb of sequence data. An early release covering some 640 HLA-typed donors comprised 250 to 350 gigabases of sequencing data and 85 million to 100 million unique TCR sequences. The genetic ancestry cluster associated with self-reported Caucasian donors included about four fifths of the roughly 380 genotyped donors. The study aimed to test whether signatures of past pathogen exposure could be identified by cataloging public T cell receptors. The study used immunosequencing to profile the T cell repertoires of around 600 subjects and linked those repertoires to cytomegalovirus serostatus. Besides the first cohort of approximately 710 subjects, a separate validation cohort made up of 120 different subjects was used. To predict cytomegalovirus infection status, the study brought together high-throughput TCR immunosequencing, statistical association of individual TCRs with disease status, and machine learning. To study patterns of TCR occurrence, a later analysis re-analyzed previously published TCR beta repertoires from 500 to 850 donors and added high-resolution HLA genotyping. The later analysis used no new phenotypic data to find candidate immune exposures, relying instead on TCR beta sequences and their occurrence across donors. An earlier analysis of around 640 of the donors used high-throughput TCR beta sequencing to judge whether each TCR beta V gene segment behaved as functional or pseudogenic. Alongside the repertoire data, information on donor age, sex, ethnicity and CMV serostatus was compiled. Genome-wide SNP genotypes for about three fifths of the roughly 670 donors were used in a later genetic analysis, which treated that subset as a discovery cohort. Every discovery cohort repertoire had been produced on one sequencing platform. HLA typing covered class I and class II loci at four-digit resolution. The number of donors typed differed by locus, with roughly 629-640 for A, B, C, DRB1 and DQB1, roughly 550 for DQA1, some 570 for DPA1, and approximately 470 for DPB1. Five DR-DQ haplotypes were treated as single units for association and clustering because of strong linkage in the cohort. On average, 235,054 unique TCR beta nucleotide sequences were sequenced per donor among 350 to 400 genotyped donors of the cohort, with approximately 18% of those sequences being non-productive. What the research found in general, with its limitations: An association between a missense DCLRE1C variant and V-gene and J-gene trimming of TCR beta chains was found in a later genetic analysis and replicated in an independent cohort. While some public TCRs were present in many individuals, most TCR sequences turned up only very rarely across donors. Roughly uniform sequencing depth across donors was assumed in presence/absence analyses, although this assumption may not hold. Compared with equally common non-associated chains, HLA-associated TCR beta chains in a later analysis were more clonally expanded and had lower generation probabilities. According to a later analysis, TCR association rates differed among HLA loci, with DRB1 alleles showing the most associated TCRs and HLA-C alleles showing the fewest. Compared with the 666-donor mean, donors in an Asian-associated ancestry cluster had fewer N-insertions in productive TCRs, according to a later genetic analysis. In a later analysis, most CMV-associated TCR beta chains were found to appear HLA-restricted, with HLA associations seemingly driven largely by CMV exposure. Because some donors lacked HLA typing at each locus, the association tests relied only on the typed subset. In an earlier analysis of 587 of the donors, most TCR beta V segments appeared in productive rearrangements about 90% or about 30% of the time, broadly matching IMGT annotations. In vitro tests confirmed that three of the cytomegalovirus-associated TCR beta chains recognize cytomegalovirus antigens. Specific HLA alleles were associated with over 15,000 TCR beta sequences at a false discovery rate of 0.05 in a later analysis. The classifier was reported to diagnose cytomegalovirus status with high specificity and sensitivity in both the original and validation cohorts. Immune exposure information for the cohort was limited to CMV serostatus. When HLA alleles, especially DR and DQ, strongly co-occurred, TCR associations were difficult to assign to individual alleles. A further reported finding was that TCR beta sequences accurately predicted the HLA-A and HLA-B alleles for most subjects in the first cohort. According to the authors, the approach could potentially be generalized to other disease states and immunological phenotypes. The cohort was sequenced for TCR beta chains only, and without alpha or paired-chain data the features that could be detected were limited. Some IMGT-functional V segments, including TRBV6-2 and TRBV6-3, could not be distinguished by the 87-base-pair reads and were therefore excluded. Because counts were too low, seventeen rarely observed V segments, including chromosome 9 orphons, were excluded from the earlier analysis of 587 of the donors. A total of about 180 TCR beta chains were listed by the study as associated with cytomegalovirus. A group of highly shared sequence variants was considered likely to be a technical artifact of the sequencing pipeline. A later analysis reported that several top co-occurrence clusters appeared linked to parvovirus B19, influenza, CMV and Epstein-Barr virus. Correlated functional status among segregating V segments might be attributable to linkage disequilibrium, but an unknown experimental factor could not be ruled out.

On this clone: Its binding antigen is unknown. Per-base quality was not reported, and no clone a single base away is much larger than it.

The CDR3 runs 18 amino acids, cysteine and phenylalanine included. Of the read, only the CDR3 DNA is kept; its 54 bases are in frame from base 1. Trimmed from V: 1 base; trimmed from J: 2 bases; junction bases lacking a gene match: 9. The germline V gene supplies CDR1 SGHDN and CDR2 FVKESK. The cohort consisted of 600 to 700 healthy bone marrow donors. All cohort members were sampled while nominally healthy, although unrecorded immune exposures were likely present. The donor tested CMV seronegative and was one of the 352 seronegative cohort members. A peripheral blood sample was provided by each donor, and peripheral blood mononuclear cells were used for TCR beta sequencing. The Qiagen DNeasy Blood Extraction Kit was used to extract genomic DNA from the blood cell samples. Libraries were prepared through the immunoSEQ multiplex PCR assay. For the multiplex PCR, a mixture combining 60 forward primers for TCR Vbeta segments and 13 reverse primers for TCR Jbeta segments was used. The CDR3 region of rearranged TCR beta genes was amplified from genomic DNA by a multiplex PCR assay. Amplified TCR beta libraries were sequenced as 87-base-pair reads on the Illumina HiSeq System. The authors processed their data as follows. Across the 700 or so repertoires, a later analysis counted about 81 million unique TCR beta chains, 9.5 million to 12 million of which were shared by at least two donors. Raw reads were error-corrected and collapsed into unique sequences by a nearest-neighbor algorithm in which closely related sequences were merged to remove PCR and sequencing errors. CDR3 sequences were aligned to IMGT reference sequences to assign V, D and J gene segments. For a sequence to be retained, a match of at least six nucleotides was required to both a V gene segment and a J gene segment. A rearrangement counted as productive if the CDR3 had no stop codons and remained in frame with V and J, and every other rearrangement counted as non-productive. Following IMGT convention, CDR3 was defined as the stretch from the second conserved V-encoded cysteine to the conserved J-encoded phenylalanine. Sequences without an unambiguous match to a single V gene segment were excluded from the earlier analysis of about 640 of the donors. An earlier analysis of 500 to 600 of the donors classified V segments as functional when productive rearrangements were above 56.7% and as segregating when the standard deviation between donors was above 5%. To diagnose cytomegalovirus status from the catalog of TCR beta chain sequences, a statistical classification framework was built. In a later analysis, TCR nucleotide sequences were compared against IMGT/GENE-DB human TR gene sequences so that V and J genes could be assigned. Using the TCRdist pipeline, a later analysis assigned CDR3 sequences along with most-parsimonious VDJ recombination scenarios. A later analysis defined each TCR beta chain by its CDR3 amino acid sequence plus V-gene family, and excluded reads lacking a unique V-gene family. A later analysis removed 550 to 650 highly shared, low-generation-probability nucleotide sequences to deal with suspected cross-contamination and a sequencing artifact. In a later analysis, a clonal expansion index for each public chain was calculated from normalized within-repertoire ranks of inferred template counts. In a later analysis, generation probabilities were computed using a VDJ recombination model fitted to out-of-frame rearrangements, and the results were checked against IGoR. In a later analysis, TCR-TCR, TCR-HLA and TCR-CMV co-occurrence was scored with hypergeometric tests, and a repertoire-size bias correction was applied to TCR pairs. False discovery rates were estimated in a later analysis by permuting HLA or CMV assignments 20 times. In a later analysis, co-occurring TCRs were grouped with DBSCAN, and TCRdist sequence similarity was added when clustering was performed within HLA-allele-positive subsets. For co-occurrence clustering, repertoires with fewer than 30,000 or more than 120,000 public chains were excluded, along with about five repertoires with anomalous nucleotide sharing. TCRdb limited this immuneACCESS table to in-frame rearrangements with V and J called. A share of clones is missing; checked studies link under half to unresolved V genes, and the rest is unexplained. The DNA was the basis for D and trimming; V, J and clone size are from that table. Present in this sample are under 150,000 clones, over 70% of which were seen just once. Clones ranked in the top ten supply approximately 1.7% of the sample.

This sequence uses TRBV14 and TRBJ1-2; 11 central bases correspond to TRBD1. The source is a woman between 35 and 50 years old in good health and CMV-seronegative. Input material: PBMCs. The nucleotide sequence is given as TGTGCCAGCAGCCAAGCGGGACAGGGGGTGTTCTTAAACTATGGCTACACCTTC. Its protein reads: CASSQAGQGVFLNYGYTF.